The rows below give T cell receptor beta chains drawn from one sample of a study of shared clonotypes between healthy human individuals. The table came from immunoSEQ multiplex PCR; TCRdb's copy has only in-frame clones and leaves some out. The sample records hundreds of thousands of clones, 85% to 95% being singletons. The sequencing input was naive CD8+ T cells sorted from blood. Every receptor here comes from a young woman in good health. Both conserved end residues are part of each CDR3. A D gene is named only where the DNA matches it firmly. The size of a clone is reported for some rows only, either as once, few or many, or as a class for expanded clones.

V gene,J gene,D gene,clone size,CDR3 protein
TRBV13,TRBJ2-2,-,-,CASSSEPSPTGELFF
TRBV7-8,TRBJ2-7,-,-,CASSFRPGLESYEQYF
TRBV27,TRBJ2-1,TRBD2,-,CASSLLAAYNEQFF
TRBV27,TRBJ1-2,-,-,CASSPDAVYGYTF
TRBV4-1,TRBJ1-2,-,-,CASSQGQGIYGYTF
TRBV19,TRBJ2-1,-,-,CASTGLIDLNNEQFF
TRBV4-1,TRBJ1-2,-,-,CASSYPRIGRGDYGYTF
TRBV27,TRBJ1-2,TRBD1,-,CASSLPGQGFPYGYTF
TRBV11-2,TRBJ2-2,-,-,CASSFYGTGELFF
TRBV27,TRBJ2-7,TRBD1,-,CASRGIGQGTYEQYF
TRBV13,TRBJ2-3,-,once,CASSHTGYAQYF
TRBV21-1,TRBJ2-7,-,-,CASSISDEQYF
TRBV25-1,TRBJ2-7,-,-,CASFSGDEQYF
TRBV27,TRBJ2-1,TRBD2,-,CASSMSGIWLAGANEQFF
TRBV18,TRBJ1-1,-,-,CASSQGNTEAFF
TRBV5-8,TRBJ1-5,TRBD1,once,CASSLGQGYNQPQHF
TRBV27,TRBJ2-7,-,-,CASSFSAGRYEQYF
TRBV6-1,TRBJ1-3,-,-,CASSGLSSGNTIYF
TRBV27,TRBJ2-1,TRBD2,-,CASSLAGGWNEQFF
TRBV5-6,TRBJ2-1,TRBD2,-,CASSLVRLADYNEQFF
TRBV5-8,TRBJ2-7,TRBD2,once,CASSHAREGIAEDEQYF
TRBV27,TRBJ1-5,TRBD1,-,CASSHGTGVNQPQHF
TRBV15,TRBJ1-1,TRBD1,-,CATSSDHTGGTEAFF
TRBV28,-,-,-,CASSARQRASYEQYF
TRBV29-1,TRBJ1-2,TRBD1,-,CSVMGQLLNGYTF
TRBV5-4,TRBJ2-7,-,-,CASSFNYEQYF
TRBV21-1,TRBJ2-3,-,-,CASSKEDESERGDTQYF
TRBV28,TRBJ1-2,TRBD1,-,CASSLGDRGNYGYTF
TRBV5-1,TRBJ1-2,TRBD1,-,CASSLTGGPYGYTF
TRBV9,TRBJ2-1,-,-,CASSVEPSLEQEQFF
TRBV15,TRBJ1-5,TRBD1,few,CATGTGTNQPQHF
TRBV5-5,TRBJ2-7,TRBD1,-,CASSPPGQGSYEQYF
TRBV6-6,TRBJ2-1,-,once,CASRTGALGFNEQFF
TRBV5-1,TRBJ1-2,TRBD1,-,CASSLGQGINYGYTF
TRBV30,TRBJ1-1,-,-,CAWTEVSNTEAFF
TRBV5-5,TRBJ1-1,-,once,CASSLDLTGTGTEAFF
TRBV15,TRBJ2-2,-,-,CATSGGIEIGELFF
TRBV27,TRBJ2-7,TRBD1,few,CASSMGQGYEQYF
TRBV7-9,TRBJ2-7,-,-,CASSLESISYEQYF
TRBV7-9,TRBJ2-7,TRBD2,-,CASSLVGLAGSYEQYF
TRBV19,TRBJ2-3,TRBD2,once,CASSQSRGYYADTQYF
TRBV27,TRBJ2-1,TRBD2,once,CASSPGTSVYNEQFF
TRBV19,TRBJ2-7,-,-,CASSIDLETGSAYEQYF
TRBV5-5,TRBJ2-7,TRBD2,-,CASSSKFETSGGEQYF
TRBV13,TRBJ2-3,-,-,CASSRGTPRLSTDTQYF
TRBV7-9,TRBJ2-1,TRBD2,-,CASLGGRYNEQFF
TRBV7-2,-,TRBD2,-,CASSLLLAGYYEQYF
TRBV27,TRBJ1-3,TRBD1,-,CASSGTAGNTIYF
TRBV5-6,TRBJ1-5,-,-,CASSPGSNQPQHF
TRBV10-3,TRBJ2-3,TRBD1,-,CAISEADRGTDTQYF
TRBV10-2,TRBJ1-4,-,-,CARALLWTTGPRGKLFF
TRBV10-2,TRBJ1-1,TRBD1,-,CASSRGQITEAFF
TRBV28,TRBJ2-2,-,-,CASSFGNGELFF
TRBV6-5,TRBJ2-2,-,-,CASSYSAENGELFF
TRBV27,TRBJ1-2,-,-,CASGSNYGYTF
TRBV5-5,TRBJ2-7,-,-,CASSLAGTYEQYF
TRBV11-2,TRBJ2-1,-,-,CASRPQGGNNEQFF